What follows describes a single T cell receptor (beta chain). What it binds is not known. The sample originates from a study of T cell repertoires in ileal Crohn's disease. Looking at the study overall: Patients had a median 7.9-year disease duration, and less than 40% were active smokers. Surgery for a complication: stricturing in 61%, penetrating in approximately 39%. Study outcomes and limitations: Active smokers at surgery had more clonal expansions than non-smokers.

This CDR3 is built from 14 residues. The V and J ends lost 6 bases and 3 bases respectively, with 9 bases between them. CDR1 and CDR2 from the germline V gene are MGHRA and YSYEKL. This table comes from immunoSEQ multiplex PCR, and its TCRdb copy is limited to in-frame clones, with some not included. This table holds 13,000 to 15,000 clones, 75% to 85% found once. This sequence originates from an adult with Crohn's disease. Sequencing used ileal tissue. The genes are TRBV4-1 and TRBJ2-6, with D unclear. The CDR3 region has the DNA TGCGCCAGCAGGCCTATCATTGGGGCCAACGTCCTGACTTTC. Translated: CASRPIIGANVLTF.